The present TCR beta chain was sequenced within a study of T-cell memory formation after mild COVID-19. Overall study: TCR clusters showed largely donor specificity.

TCRdb called the 5' RACE reads again in MiXCR, with one record for every CDR3 protein. The profile shows around 65,000 distinct CDR3 sequences, about a tenth of them singletons. The germline V and J ends were trimmed by 3 bases and 4 bases, with 9 bases remaining between them. CDR3 length: 12 amino acids. Germline CDR1 SQVTM, CDR2 ANQGSEA. Details on this clonotype: The antigen remains unidentified.

Overall study results and limits: The authors did not confirm SARS-CoV-2 specificity of second-wave clones peaking day 37. Contracting clones from day 15 to 85 had balanced CD4/CD8; later expanders favoured CD4+.

The sequenced sample consisted of PBMCs or a T cell subset sorted from them (not recorded which). This rearrangement joins TRBV29-1 to TRBJ1-2; no clear D gene. This TCR was sampled from a man aged 18 to 29 who had mild COVID-19 (a few samples of this study predate the infection). Cell type and time point are not known. The CDR3 nucleotides read TGCAGCGTTGAGGGAACTCCCTATGGCTACACCTTC. Residues: CSVEGTPYGYTF.